A selection of T cell receptor beta chains follows, all from one sample in a study of blood T cells in healthy people across ages. In TCRdb, the 5' RACE reads were re-called with MiXCR into one record per CDR3 protein. Of hundreds of thousands of distinct CDR3 sequences in the sample, 32% are singletons; the top ten hold just over 15%. Source material: blood. The receptors here all came from a woman of 80 years or more in good health. The CDR3 runs from the conserved cysteine through the conserved F or W. Each record gives: clone size, V gene, J gene, D gene, CDR3 protein, CDR3 DNA. D genes are given only for firm matches. The size field is filled for only some rows; it gives once, few, many or a size class.

>few|TRBV10-3|TRBJ2-5|TRBD2
CAISGDKLAAQETQYF
TGTGCCATCAGTGGGGATAAACTAGCGGCCCAAGAGACCCAGTACTTC
>many|TRBV12-3/TRBV12-4|TRBJ2-4|NA
CASSPRVLAKNIQYF
TGTGCCAGCAGCCCCCGGGTGCTAGCCAAAAACATTCAGTACTTC
>NA|TRBV20-1|TRBJ2-7|NA
CSARDPSGGLAAWGEQYF
TGCAGTGCTAGAGATCCTTCGGGGGGCCTAGCAGCATGGGGTGAGCAGTACTTC
>NA|TRBV29-1|TRBJ2-5|NA
CSVSLETQYF
TGCAGCGTTTCACTCGAGACCCAGTACTTC
>many|TRBV29-1|TRBJ2-3|NA
CSVVGNTQYF
TGCAGCGTTGTCGGCAATACGCAGTATTTT
>many|TRBV7-2|TRBJ2-2|TRBD1
CASSFDRGLFAGELFF
TGTGCCAGCAGCTTCGACAGGGGGCTATTCGCCGGGGAGCTGTTTTTT
>many|TRBV15|TRBJ2-4|NA
CATIPPCLQYF
TGTGCCACCATCCCCCCGTGCCTTCAGTACTTC
>many|TRBV25-1|TRBJ1-6|NA
CASVSGDNSPLHF
TGTGCCAGCGTGTCCGGTGATAATTCACCCCTCCACTTT
>many|TRBV7-9|TRBJ2-7|NA
CASSPRVSGSSYEQYF
TGTGCCAGCAGCCCCCGGGTTAGCGGTAGCTCCTACGAGCAGTACTTC
>many|TRBV20-1|TRBJ1-1|TRBD1
CSAHRTGTDTEAFF
TGCAGTGCTCATAGAACCGGGACAGACACTGAAGCTTTCTTT
>many|TRBV6-1|TRBJ2-4|NA
CASSESQTSLVRNIQYF
TGTGCCAGCAGTGAGTCTCAGACCTCCCTAGTGAGAAACATTCAGTACTTC
>NA|TRBV7-9|TRBJ2-1|TRBD2
CASSPLLAGGRKFF
TGTGCCAGCAGCCCCCTGCTAGCGGGGGGTCGAAAGTTCTTC
>many|TRBV12-3/TRBV12-4|TRBJ2-1|TRBD2
CASSLRMIAGGHHNEQFF
TGTGCCAGCAGTTTACGAATGATAGCGGGGGGGCACCACAATGAGCAGTTCTTC
>NA|TRBV20-1|TRBJ2-5|NA
CSASLFGQKQYF
TGCAGTGCTAGCTTGTTTGGACAAAAGCAGTACTTC
>NA|TRBV20-1|TRBJ2-5|TRBD1
CSARALLQGAGETQYF
TGCAGTGCTAGAGCCCTCCTGCAGGGGGCTGGGGAGACCCAGTACTTC
>NA|TRBV21-1|TRBJ1-5|NA
CASRPTGFQPQHF
TGTGCCAGCAGACCGACAGGGTTTCAGCCCCAGCATTTT
>many|TRBV2|TRBJ1-1|TRBD1
CASIRTGLNPNTEAFF
TGTGCCAGCATACGGACAGGGCTGAATCCGAACACTGAAGCTTTCTTT
>NA|TRBV7-2|TRBJ2-2|NA
CASSFAANTGELFF
TGTGCCAGCAGCTTTGCGGCTAACACCGGGGAGCTGTTTTTT
>NA|TRBV28|TRBJ2-7|TRBD1
CASSLTGTGSYF
TGTGCCAGCAGTTTAACCGGGACAGGTTCGTACTTC
>NA|TRBV18|TRBJ2-6|NA
CASSQVRGVVSGANVLTF
TGTGCCAGCTCCCAAGTGAGGGGCGTTGTTTCTGGGGCCAACGTCCTGACTTTC
>NA|TRBV9|TRBJ2-3|NA
CASSVRGGSTDTQYF
TGTGCCAGCAGCGTACGAGGGGGTAGCACAGATACGCAGTATTTT
>few|TRBV7-8|TRBJ1-5|NA
CASSLRQGVDQPQHF
TGTGCCAGCAGCTTACGCCAGGGAGTGGATCAGCCCCAGCATTTT
>NA|TRBV7-9|TRBJ2-7|NA
CASSPNPWRLSYNEQYF
TGTGCCAGCAGCCCAAATCCGTGGAGGCTCTCCTACAATGAGCAGTACTTC
>NA|TRBV20-1|TRBJ2-7|NA
CSPAGGDSKRGLADEQYF
TGCAGTCCTGCAGGCGGGGACAGTAAAAGAGGACTAGCTGACGAGCAGTACTTC
>NA|TRBV7-6|TRBJ2-3|TRBD2
CASSGTSGRTQYF
TGTGCCAGCAGCGGGACTAGCGGGAGGACGCAGTATTTT
>NA|TRBV10-3|TRBJ1-2|NA
CAISEGKGAYGYTF
TGTGCCATCAGTGAAGGAAAAGGGGCGTATGGCTACACCTTC
>many|TRBV4-2|TRBJ2-3|TRBD2
CASSSRTSGGSADTQYF
TGTGCCAGCAGCTCTCGGACTAGCGGGGGCTCAGCAGATACGCAGTATTTT
>NA|TRBV20-1|TRBJ1-5|NA
CSAKSGGATNQPQHF
TGCAGTGCTAAGTCCGGAGGGGCTACAAATCAGCCCCAGCATTTT
>many|TRBV7-2|TRBJ1-2|NA
CASSLDADYGYTF
TGTGCCAGCAGCTTAGATGCAGACTATGGCTACACCTTC
>many|TRBV11-2|TRBJ1-2|NA
CASSLHPNGYTF
TGTGCCAGCAGCCTGCACCCAAATGGCTACACCTTC
>NA|TRBV5-6|TRBJ2-7|NA
CASSLDVSSYNEQYF
TGTGCCAGCAGCCTGGACGTCAGCTCCTACAATGAGCAGTACTTC
>many|TRBV5-1|TRBJ2-3|NA
CASSPMGRRSTDTQYF
TGCGCCAGCAGCCCAATGGGGCGGAGAAGCACAGATACGCAGTATTTT
>few|TRBV20-1|TRBJ1-4|NA
CSARGGAASNENLFF
TGCAGTGCTAGAGGAGGGGCAGCTAGTAATGAAAATCTGTTTTTT
>few|TRBV5-6|TRBJ1-4|NA
CASSSGRREKLFF
TGTGCCAGCAGCTCGGGGCGCCGGGAAAAACTGTTTTTT
>NA|TRBV7-2|TRBJ1-3|NA
CASSLVTLSSGGNTIYF
TGTGCCAGCAGCTTAGTGACTCTCAGCTCTGGAGGAAACACCATATATTTT
>NA|TRBV7-2|TRBJ2-5|NA
CASSLSRRLGEETQYF
TGTGCCAGCAGCTTATCGCGCCGCCTGGGTGAAGAGACCCAGTACTTC
>NA|TRBV20-1|TRBJ2-5|TRBD1
CSAKRQGALETQYF
TGCAGTGCTAAGCGGCAGGGGGCTCTGGAGACCCAGTACTTC
>many|TRBV5-4|TRBJ1-6|NA
CASSLRLGDSPLHF
TGTGCCAGCAGCTTACGTCTTGGGGATTCACCCCTCCACTTT
>many|TRBV19|TRBJ2-5|NA
CASSVGHGRTQYF
TGTGCCAGTAGTGTTGGACACGGTAGGACCCAGTACTTC
>NA|TRBV12-3/TRBV12-4|TRBJ2-5|NA
CASSWGGGGYNAQYF
TGTGCCAGCAGCTGGGGGGGCGGGGGCTACAATGCGCAGTACTTC
>NA|TRBV7-2|TRBJ1-1|NA
CASSLDLLVNTEAFF
TGTGCCAGCAGCTTAGATTTGTTGGTGAACACTGAAGCTTTCTTT
>many|TRBV7-3|TRBJ2-1|TRBD2
CASSLRTSGGARNEQFF
TGTGCCAGCAGCTTAAGGACTAGCGGGGGGGCGAGGAATGAGCAGTTCTTC
>few|TRBV20-1|TRBJ2-7|NA
CSAKGGPNSPREQYF
TGCAGTGCTAAAGGCGGTCCGAACTCCCCCCGCGAGCAGTACTTC
>many|TRBV10-3|TRBJ2-6|NA
CATLRANSGANVLTF
TGTGCCACCCTGCGGGCGAACTCTGGGGCCAACGTCCTGACTTTC